This record covers a single T cell receptor beta chain. Via MiXCR, TCRdb re-called the RT-PCR reads, giving one row per CDR3 protein. The table has fewer than 250,000 distinct CDR3 sequences, roughly 15% seen once. This entry is derived from a study of patients and donors after allogeneic stem cell transplantation. CDR3 size: 11 residues. The germline V gene has CDR1 DFQATT and CDR2 SNEGSKA (reference sequence). Trimming removed 6 bases at V and 4 bases at J, with 7 bases between. Sample: blood, either unsorted or a sorted T cell fraction (not recorded which). The sequence came from a human donor who was either an allogeneic HSCT recipient or a stem cell or donor lymphocyte infusion donor (not recorded which). It is not recorded whose cells these are; they may come from a transplant donor. The J gene is TRBJ1-3, the V gene TRBV20-1; D is undetermined. The chain's CDR3 is CSAIEGNTIYF. In DNA form, the CDR3 reads TGCAGTGCGATCGAGGGAAACACCATATATTTT.